Included here is one T cell receptor (beta chain) sequence, with context. What it binds is not known. The V gene lost 8 bases and the J gene lost 0 bases, with 10 bases spanning the gap. CDR1 and CDR2 from the germline V gene are MDHEN and SYDVKM. The CDR3 loop spans 14 amino acids. Expressed TCRB transcripts were sequenced because the entire RNA isolate underwent reverse transcription. Repertoires were generated with immunoSEQ multiplex PCR, while TCRdb's copy carries only in-frame clones and drops some. Of over 350,000 clones listed, about 15% are singletons. The record originates from a study of beta chain features in type 1 diabetes. Study-wide results and limits: Unsettled here was the matter of whether HLA type influences TCRB rearrangement.

The receptor's source is a young woman in good health. This chain links TRBV28 with TRBJ2-2; no reliable D call. Sequencing was carried out using naive CD4+ T cells from blood. CDR3 nucleotide sequence: TGTGCCAGCCTTGCGGAGTCGAACACCGGGGAGCTGTTTTTT. It yields the protein CASLAESNTGELFF.